This T cell receptor beta chain was profiled in a study of blood T cell repertoires in COVID-19. Turning to the study itself: Sites in the United States, Italy and Spain provided acute and convalescent COVID-19 samples. Sample material is recorded as cDNA or gDNA derived from T cells, B-cell-depleted T cells, or PBMCs.

From germline, CDR1 is SGHNT and CDR2 YENEEA. The CDR3 has 15 amino acids. The V and J ends lost 5 bases and 2 bases, in that order; junction bases with no gene match: 5. Patients at the Seattle site were enrolled during active infection and followed longitudinally. Study processing details: Estimation of nucleated cell counts was performed using reference gene primer amplification. Clones were read by immunoSEQ multiplex PCR, and TCRdb kept only the in-frame ones, dropping some. The V and J calls and clone size are taken from that table; D and trimming were inferred from the DNA. The sample records 250,000 to 400,000 clones, approximately 89% being singletons.

This receptor was identified in a woman aged 25 to 45 with COVID-19, enrolled during active disease. The chain has TRBV11-3 and TRBJ2-1, with 8 nucleotides matching TRBD2. Input material: peripheral blood. CDR3 in DNA: TGTGCCAGCAGCATCGGGCGGGGGGCCTACAATGAGCAGTTCTTC. Translating it yields CASSIGRGAYNEQFF. Full variable domain (rest looked up from reference TRBV11-3 and TRBJ2-1): EAGVVQSPRYKIIEKKQPVAFWCNPISGHNTLYWYLQNLGQGPELLIRYENEEAVDDSQLPKDRFSAERLKGVDSTLKIQPAELGDSAVYLCASSIGRGAYNEQFFGPGTRLTVL.